The following is a T cell receptor (beta chain) sequence with its context. The antigen is not known. This CDR3 region has 16 residues. The table came from immunoSEQ multiplex PCR; TCRdb's copy has only in-frame clones and leaves some out. The sample includes approximately 590,000 clones, 95% to 96% of them seen just once. These data belong to a study of shared clonotypes between healthy human individuals. Study at large: CD4 naive and memory got three plates each, CD8 naive two, CD8 memory one. Study-wide results and caveats: Generation probabilities of non-shared clonotypes were lower (relative to those shared by all four donors).

The naive CD8 population came from CD45RO-negative cells selected for CCR7, without terminally differentiated effector memory CD45RA+ cells. The TCR was taken from a woman aged 25 to 39 in good health. This chain links TRBV21-1 with TRBJ2-1; the D call of TRBD2 is as the table states it, not checked on the DNA. TRBV21-1 is listed as a pseudogene. Specimen: naive CD8+ T cells sorted from blood. The CDR3 sequence is CASSGGLAGKYNEQFF. CDR3 DNA: TGTGCCAGCAGCGGGGGACTAGCGGGGAAATACAATGAGCAGTTCTTC.